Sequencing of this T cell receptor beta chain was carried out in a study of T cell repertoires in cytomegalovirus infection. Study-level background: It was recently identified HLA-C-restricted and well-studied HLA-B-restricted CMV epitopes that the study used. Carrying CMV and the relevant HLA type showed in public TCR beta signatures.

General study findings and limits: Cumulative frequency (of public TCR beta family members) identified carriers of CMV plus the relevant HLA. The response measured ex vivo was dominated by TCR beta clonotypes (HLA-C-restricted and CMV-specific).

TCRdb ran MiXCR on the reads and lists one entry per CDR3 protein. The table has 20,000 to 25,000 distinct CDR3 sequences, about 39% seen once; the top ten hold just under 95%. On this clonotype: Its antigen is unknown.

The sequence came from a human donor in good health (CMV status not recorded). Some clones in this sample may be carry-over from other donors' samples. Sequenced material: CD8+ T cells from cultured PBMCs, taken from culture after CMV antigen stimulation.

The CDR3 DNA follows: TGTGCCAGCAGTTACGGACCAGGCTACACCTTC. Protein sequence: CASSYGPGYTF. This chain connects TRBV6-2 or TRBV6-3 to TRBJ1-2, with unresolved D. The germline V gene has CDR1 MNHEY and CDR2 SVGEGT. The CDR3 runs 11 residues. Trimming took 2 bases from V and 8 from J, leaving 6 bases between them.